This T cell receptor (beta chain) was retrieved from a study of PD-1 blockade in classical Hodgkin lymphoma (dated by TCRdb to 2018 to 2021). Some background on the complete study: Nivolumab dosing was 3 mg/kg intravenously every 2 weeks, continuing until either disease progression or unacceptable toxicity. The study used TCR beta sequencing and CyTOF to define a peripheral blood immune signature of response to PD-1 blockade in classical Hodgkin lymphoma.

The sample's time point label is to be understood as: cycle 4 day 1 (C4D1), after less than 7 weeks of nivolumab. Every trial patient had relapsed following autologous stem cell transplantation, and prior brentuximab vedotin exposure was what differed among cohorts A, B and C. The trial cohort included 45 to 65 patients with relapsed/refractory classical Hodgkin lymphoma, and each patient had a best overall response of complete response, partial response or progressive disease. Single-agent nivolumab was administered to trial patients in the multi-cohort phase II CheckMate 205 trial. An independent review committee assessed best overall response by applying the 2007 International Working Group response criteria. PBMCs from the trial were collected at three points: immediately before nivolumab initiation (C1D1), and during therapy at cycle 2 day 1 and cycle 4 day 1. Peripheral blood was collected in 8 mL Vacutainer Cell Preparation Tubes, from which PBMCs were isolated by centrifugation and then cryopreserved.

The Qiagen DNeasy kit was used to extract genomic DNA from unsorted PBMCs and from the negatively selected CD4+ and CD8+ fractions. TCR beta CDR3 regions were subjected to amplification by immunoSEQ multiplex PCR with primers that anneal to V and J segments. A synthetic immune receptor repertoire was used to minimize amplification bias, and any remaining bias was removed computationally after sequencing. The source study handled its data this way. Repertoire diversity was quantified as the Shannon entropy index using custom Python scripts. Unsorted, CD4+ and CD8+ repertoires were analyzed separately, except in combined analyses where CD4+ and CD8+ sequences were merged in silico. Clonal expansion was defined as a frequency increase of at least 2-fold after treatment compared with C1D1, and clones undetected at baseline were assigned a pseudocount of 0.5. Singleton clones were defined as clones with 0 or 1 copy at C1D1, and non-singleton clones were defined as clones with 2 or more copies. Clones expanded in unsorted samples were labelled as CD4+, CD8+ or unknown by matching protein sequences in sorted samples from the same patient. Diversity changes from C1D1 to C4D1 were tested in paired samples using Wilcoxon tests. TCRdb retrieved this table from immuneACCESS and kept in-frame rearrangements only. Not all clones are present; in checked studies, unresolved V genes account for under half, and no reason is known for the remainder. V, J and clone size are taken as reported in that table, and D and trimming were inferred from the DNA itself. Here the sample has around 50,000 clones; 90% occur a single time. Roughly 13% of the sample goes to the ten largest clones.

Worth noting for this clone: Its binding antigen is unknown. No base quality values were provided; no much bigger clone lies one nucleotide off.

The research as a whole found: Only a single clinical trial cohort was studied, and what caused the repertoire differences, possibly disease activity or prior therapy, remained undefined. Patients starting nivolumab less than 1 year after ASCT had lower diversity and were excluded from later analyses to avoid confounding by immune reconstitution. Among trial patients, those achieving complete response had baseline diversity similar to that of newly diagnosed patients, while diversity was significantly lower in partial responders and progressors. A significant rise by C4D1 was seen in CD4+ but not CD8+ TCR diversity (p=0.0027 vs p=0.16), with the rise being most apparent in complete responders (p=0.02). Baseline TCR diversity was reported to be lower in newly diagnosed patients than in healthy donors and to be lower still in relapsed/refractory patients.

From cysteine to phenylalanine, the CDR3 is 15 amino acids long. The kept DNA is CDR3 alone, 45 bases in frame from the first base. From V the trimming removes 3 bases and from J it removes 9 bases, while the gene matches leave 8 bases of the junction unaccounted for. Sequences MNHEY (CDR1) and SMNVEV (CDR2) are obtained from the germline V gene (reference sequence). This specimen was peripheral blood mononuclear cells (PBMCs), taken before the fourth cycle of nivolumab. Recombination linked TRBV27 to TRBJ2-1; 10 middle bases align to TRBD2. The source is a human donor with classical Hodgkin lymphoma. The DNA sequence reads TGTGCCAGCAGTTTGGTGTCTAGCGGGAGAATTGAGCAGTTCTTC. The encoded protein is CASSLVSSGRIEQFF.